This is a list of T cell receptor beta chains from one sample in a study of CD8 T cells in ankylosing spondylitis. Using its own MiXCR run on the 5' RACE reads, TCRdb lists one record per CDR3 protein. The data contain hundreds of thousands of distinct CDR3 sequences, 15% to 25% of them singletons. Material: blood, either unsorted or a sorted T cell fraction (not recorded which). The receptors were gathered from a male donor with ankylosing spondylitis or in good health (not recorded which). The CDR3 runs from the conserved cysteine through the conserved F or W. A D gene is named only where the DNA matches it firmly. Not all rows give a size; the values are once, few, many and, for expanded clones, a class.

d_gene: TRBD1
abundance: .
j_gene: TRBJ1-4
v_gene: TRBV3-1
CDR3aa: CASSQEGTGGEKLFF
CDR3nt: TGTGCCAGCAGCCAAGAGGGGACAGGTGGAGAAAAACTGTTTTTT

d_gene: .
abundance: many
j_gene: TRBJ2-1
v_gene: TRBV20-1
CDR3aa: CSARVYRDNEQFF
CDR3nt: TGCAGTGCTAGAGTTTACAGAGACAATGAGCAGTTCTTC

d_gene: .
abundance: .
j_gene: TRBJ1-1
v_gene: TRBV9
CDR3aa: CASSPGPQAGDTEAFF
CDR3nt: TGTGCCAGCAGCCCCGGCCCCCAGGCGGGGGACACTGAAGCTTTCTTT

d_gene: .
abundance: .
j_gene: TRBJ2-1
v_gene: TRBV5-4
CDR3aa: CASSNRDHEQFF
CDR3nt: TGTGCCAGCAGCAACAGGGACCATGAGCAGTTCTTC

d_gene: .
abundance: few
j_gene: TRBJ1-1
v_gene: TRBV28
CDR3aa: CASKTRNRALNTEAFF
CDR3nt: TGTGCCAGCAAAACAAGGAACAGGGCACTGAACACTGAAGCTTTCTTT

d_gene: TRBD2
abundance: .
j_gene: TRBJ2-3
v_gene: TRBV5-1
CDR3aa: CASSPSSGGARNTDTQYF
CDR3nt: TGCGCCAGCAGCCCGAGTAGCGGGGGGGCGCGGAACACAGATACGCAGTATTTT

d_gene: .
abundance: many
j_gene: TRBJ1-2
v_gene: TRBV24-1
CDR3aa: CATSQAPGHGYTF
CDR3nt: TGTGCCACCAGTCAGGCCCCGGGACATGGCTACACCTTC

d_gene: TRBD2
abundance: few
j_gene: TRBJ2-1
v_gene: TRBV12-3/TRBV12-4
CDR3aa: CASRRVSGGGYNEQFF
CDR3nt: TGTGCCAGCAGGCGCGTTAGCGGGGGGGGTTACAATGAGCAGTTCTTC

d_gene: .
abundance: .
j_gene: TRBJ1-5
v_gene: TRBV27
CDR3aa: CASSLGRYQPQHF
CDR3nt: TGTGCCAGCAGTTTAGGCAGATATCAGCCCCAGCATTTT

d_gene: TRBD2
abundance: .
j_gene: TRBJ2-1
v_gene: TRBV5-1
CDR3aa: CASSLQGTSGSNEQFF
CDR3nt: TGCGCCAGCAGCTTACAGGGGACTAGCGGGAGTAATGAGCAGTTCTTC

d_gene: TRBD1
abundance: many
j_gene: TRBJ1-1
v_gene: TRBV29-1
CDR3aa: CSVWTGGSPSGAFF
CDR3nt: TGCAGCGTTTGGACAGGGGGAAGCCCCTCGGGAGCTTTCTTT

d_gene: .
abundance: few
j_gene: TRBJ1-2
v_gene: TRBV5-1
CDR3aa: CASSLEWGRYGYTF
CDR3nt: TGCGCCAGCAGCTTGGAATGGGGGAGATATGGCTACACCTTC

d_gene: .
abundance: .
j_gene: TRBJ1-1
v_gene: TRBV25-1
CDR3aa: CASSETGLGTEAFF
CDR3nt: TGTGCCAGCAGTGAAACAGGTTTGGGCACTGAAGCTTTCTTT

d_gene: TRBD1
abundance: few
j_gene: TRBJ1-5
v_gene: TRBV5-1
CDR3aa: CASSEDRGSNQPQHF
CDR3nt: TGCGCCAGCAGCGAAGACAGGGGAAGCAATCAGCCCCAGCATTTT

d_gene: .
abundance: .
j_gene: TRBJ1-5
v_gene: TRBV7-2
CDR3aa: CASSLDQGANQPQHF
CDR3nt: TGTGCCAGCAGCTTAGATCAGGGAGCTAATCAGCCCCAGCATTTT

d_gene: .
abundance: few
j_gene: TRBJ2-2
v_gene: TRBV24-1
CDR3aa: CATSDATATNTGELFF
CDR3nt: TGTGCCACCAGTGATGCGACAGCGACGAACACCGGGGAGCTGTTTTTT

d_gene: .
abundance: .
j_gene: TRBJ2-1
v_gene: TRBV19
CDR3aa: CASSGATFRSSYNEQFF
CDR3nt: TGTGCCAGTAGTGGGGCCACTTTTCGAAGCTCCTACAATGAGCAGTTCTTC

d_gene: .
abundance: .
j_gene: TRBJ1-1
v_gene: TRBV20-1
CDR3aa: CSAPRGDTEAFF
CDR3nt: TGCAGTGCTCCGAGAGGGGACACTGAAGCTTTCTTT

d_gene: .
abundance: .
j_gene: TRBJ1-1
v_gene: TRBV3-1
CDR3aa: CASSVGMGNTEAFF
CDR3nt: TGTGCCAGCAGCGTGGGGATGGGGAACACTGAAGCTTTCTTT

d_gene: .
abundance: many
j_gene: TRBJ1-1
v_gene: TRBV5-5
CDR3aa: CASSLARMNTEAFF
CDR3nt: TGTGCCAGCAGCTTGGCTCGGATGAACACTGAAGCTTTCTTT

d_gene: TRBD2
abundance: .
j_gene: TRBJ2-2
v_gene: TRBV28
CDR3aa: CASKGLADTGELFF
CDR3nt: TGTGCCAGTAAGGGACTAGCGGACACCGGGGAGCTGTTTTTT

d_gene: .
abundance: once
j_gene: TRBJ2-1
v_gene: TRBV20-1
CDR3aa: CSAGGMGYNEQFF
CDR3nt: TGCAGTGCTGGGGGGATGGGATACAATGAGCAGTTCTTC

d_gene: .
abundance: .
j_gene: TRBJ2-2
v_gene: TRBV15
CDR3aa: CATSRDFNTGELFF
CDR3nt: TGTGCCACCAGCAGGGACTTTAACACCGGGGAGCTGTTTTTT

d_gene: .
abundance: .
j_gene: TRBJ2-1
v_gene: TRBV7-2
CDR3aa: CASSSSTRGNEQFF
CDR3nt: TGTGCCAGCAGCTCCAGTACTAGGGGCAATGAGCAGTTCTTC

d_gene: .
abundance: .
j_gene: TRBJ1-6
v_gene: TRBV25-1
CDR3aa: CASGEGGRNSPLHF
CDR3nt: TGTGCCAGCGGAGAGGGGGGGCGTAATTCACCCCTCCACTTT

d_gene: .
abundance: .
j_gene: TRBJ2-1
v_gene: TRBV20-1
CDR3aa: CSVQGPGPSYNEQFF
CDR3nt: TGCAGTGTACAAGGCCCAGGGCCCTCCTACAATGAGCAGTTCTTC

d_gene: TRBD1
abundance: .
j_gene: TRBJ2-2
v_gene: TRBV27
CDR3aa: CASSSHWGQAYTGELFF
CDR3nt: TGTGCCAGCAGTTCCCATTGGGGACAGGCGTACACCGGGGAGCTGTTTTTT

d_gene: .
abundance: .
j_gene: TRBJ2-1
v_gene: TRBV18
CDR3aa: CASSPRLDANEQFF
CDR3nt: TGTGCCAGCTCACCACGACTCGACGCAAACGAGCAGTTCTTC

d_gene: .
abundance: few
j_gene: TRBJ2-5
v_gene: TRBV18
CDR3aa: CASSPRTGNKETQYF
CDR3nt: TGTGCCAGCTCACCACGAACGGGGAACAAAGAGACCCAGTACTTC

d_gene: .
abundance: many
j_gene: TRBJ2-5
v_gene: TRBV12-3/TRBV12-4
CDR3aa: CATQSGGETQYF
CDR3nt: TGTGCCACCCAGTCGGGCGGAGAGACCCAGTACTTC

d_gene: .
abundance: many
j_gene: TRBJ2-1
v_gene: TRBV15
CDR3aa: CATSRAEFNEQFF
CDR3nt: TGTGCCACCAGCAGAGCGGAGTTTAATGAGCAGTTCTTC

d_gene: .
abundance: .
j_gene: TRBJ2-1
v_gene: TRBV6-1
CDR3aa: CASSIRDASYNEQFF
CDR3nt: TGTGCCAGCAGCATCCGGGACGCTTCCTACAATGAGCAGTTCTTC

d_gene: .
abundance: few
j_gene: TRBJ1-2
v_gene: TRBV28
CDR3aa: CASRRSGFNYGYTF
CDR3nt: TGTGCCAGCAGGCGATCGGGGTTTAACTATGGCTACACCTTC

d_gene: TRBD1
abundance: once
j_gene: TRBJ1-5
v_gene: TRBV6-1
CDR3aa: CASSPFPGQGLQPQHF
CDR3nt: TGTGCCAGCAGTCCATTCCCGGGACAGGGCCTTCAGCCCCAGCATTTT

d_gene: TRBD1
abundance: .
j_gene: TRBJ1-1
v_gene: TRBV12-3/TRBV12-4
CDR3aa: CASIRTGNTEAFF
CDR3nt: TGTGCCAGCATACGGACAGGGAACACTGAAGCTTTCTTT

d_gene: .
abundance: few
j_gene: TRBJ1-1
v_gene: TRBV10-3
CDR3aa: CAISGQVNTEAFF
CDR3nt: TGTGCCATCAGTGGTCAAGTGAACACTGAAGCTTTCTTT

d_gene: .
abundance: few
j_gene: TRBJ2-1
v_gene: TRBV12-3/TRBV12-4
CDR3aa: CASSLAGLGLNEQFF
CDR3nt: TGTGCCAGCAGTTTAGCGGGACTGGGGCTAAATGAGCAGTTCTTC

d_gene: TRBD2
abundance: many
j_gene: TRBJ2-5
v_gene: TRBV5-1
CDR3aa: CASSVGTSGSPETQYF
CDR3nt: TGCGCCAGCAGCGTAGGGACTAGCGGGAGTCCAGAGACCCAGTACTTC

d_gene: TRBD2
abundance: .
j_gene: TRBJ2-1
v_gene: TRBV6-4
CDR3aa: CASSDEFWGGEQFF
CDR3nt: TGTGCCAGCAGTGACGAGTTTTGGGGGGGTGAGCAGTTCTTC

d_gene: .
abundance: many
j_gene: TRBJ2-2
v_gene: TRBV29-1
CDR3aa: CSATVGRNTGELFF
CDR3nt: TGCAGCGCGACGGTAGGGAGGAACACCGGGGAGCTGTTTTTT

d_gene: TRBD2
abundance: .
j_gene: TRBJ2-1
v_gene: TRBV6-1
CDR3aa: CASTTPGLGAYNEQFF
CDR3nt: TGTGCCAGCACCACACCGGGACTAGGGGCCTACAATGAGCAGTTCTTC

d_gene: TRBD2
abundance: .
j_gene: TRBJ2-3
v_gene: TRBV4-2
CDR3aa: CASSQVKLAGSRTDTQYF
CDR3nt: TGTGCCAGCAGCCAAGTTAAACTAGCGGGATCGAGGACAGATACGCAGTATTTT

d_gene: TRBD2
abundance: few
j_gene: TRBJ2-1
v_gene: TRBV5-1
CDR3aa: CASSLGGLAGGNEQFF
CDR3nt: TGCGCCAGCAGCTTGGGTGGACTAGCGGGAGGCAATGAGCAGTTCTTC

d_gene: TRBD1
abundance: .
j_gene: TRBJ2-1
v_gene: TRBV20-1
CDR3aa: CSARDLRGGLYNAQFF
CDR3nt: TGCAGTGCTAGAGATCTGAGAGGGGGCCTCTACAATGCGCAGTTCTTC

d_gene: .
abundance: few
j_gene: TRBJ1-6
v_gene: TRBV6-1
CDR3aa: CASRPQVGASGSPLHF
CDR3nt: TGTGCCAGCAGGCCACAAGTGGGGGCTAGTGGTTCACCCCTCCACTTT

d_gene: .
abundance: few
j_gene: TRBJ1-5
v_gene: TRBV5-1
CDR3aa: CASSLAGAHNQPQHF
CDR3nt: TGCGCCAGCAGCTTGGCGGGGGCCCACAATCAGCCCCAGCATTTT

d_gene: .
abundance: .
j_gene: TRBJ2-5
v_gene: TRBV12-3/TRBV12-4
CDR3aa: CASSGDRGFQETQYF
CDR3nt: TGTGCCAGCAGTGGGGATCGTGGGTTCCAAGAGACCCAGTACTTC

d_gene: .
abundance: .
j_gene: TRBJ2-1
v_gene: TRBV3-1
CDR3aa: CASSQDPNAAYNEQFF
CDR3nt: TGTGCCAGCAGCCAAGACCCGAATGCGGCTTACAATGAGCAGTTCTTC

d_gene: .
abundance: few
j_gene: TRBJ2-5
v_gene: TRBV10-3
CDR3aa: CAISGDYRGQETQYF
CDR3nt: TGTGCCATCAGTGGCGACTATAGGGGCCAAGAGACCCAGTACTTC

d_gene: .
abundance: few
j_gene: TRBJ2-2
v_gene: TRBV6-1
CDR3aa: CASMKGANTGELFF
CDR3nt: TGTGCCAGCATGAAGGGGGCGAACACCGGGGAGCTGTTTTTT